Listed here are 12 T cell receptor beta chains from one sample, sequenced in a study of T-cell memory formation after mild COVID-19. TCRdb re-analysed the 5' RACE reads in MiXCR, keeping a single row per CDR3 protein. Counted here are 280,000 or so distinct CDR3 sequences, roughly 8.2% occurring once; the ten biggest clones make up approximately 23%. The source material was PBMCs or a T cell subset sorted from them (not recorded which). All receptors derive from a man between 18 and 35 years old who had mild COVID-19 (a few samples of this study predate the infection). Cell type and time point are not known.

The CDR3 sequence is CASSLRPIRVEQFF. The CDR3, as DNA: TGCGCCAGCAGCTTACGACCAATTCGAGTTGAGCAGTTCTTC. This chain uses TRBV5-1 with TRBJ2-1; D is ambiguous. V lost 2 bases to trimming and J lost 9 bases, with 15 bases between them. The CDR3 totals 14 residues. Germline CDR1 and CDR2: SGHRS and YFSETQ.

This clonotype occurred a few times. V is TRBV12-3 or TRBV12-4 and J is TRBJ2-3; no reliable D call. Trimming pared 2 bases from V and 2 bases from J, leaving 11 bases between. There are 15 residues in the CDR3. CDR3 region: CASSLPVADTDTQYF. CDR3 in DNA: TGTGCCAGCAGTTTACCGGTTGCAGACACAGATACGCAGTATTTT.

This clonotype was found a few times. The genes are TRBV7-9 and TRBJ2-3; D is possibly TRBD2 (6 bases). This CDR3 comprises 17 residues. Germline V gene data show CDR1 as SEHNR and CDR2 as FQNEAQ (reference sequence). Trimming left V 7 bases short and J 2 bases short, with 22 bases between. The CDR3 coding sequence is TGTGCCAGCAATCCAGTAGCGGAATACCACCCCACAGATACGCAGTATTTT. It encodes CASNPVAEYHPTDTQYF.

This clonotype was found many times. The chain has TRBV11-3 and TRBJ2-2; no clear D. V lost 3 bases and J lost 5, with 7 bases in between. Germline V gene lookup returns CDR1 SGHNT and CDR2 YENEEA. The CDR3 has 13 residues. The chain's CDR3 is CASSFTSTGELFF. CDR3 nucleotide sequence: TGTGCCAGCAGCTTTACATCAACCGGGGAGCTGTTTTTT.

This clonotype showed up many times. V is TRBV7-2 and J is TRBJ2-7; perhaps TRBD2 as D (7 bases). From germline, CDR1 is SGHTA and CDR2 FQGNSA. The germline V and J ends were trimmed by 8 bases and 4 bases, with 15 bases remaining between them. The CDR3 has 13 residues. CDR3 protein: CASGQAGAYEQYF. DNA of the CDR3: TGTGCCAGCGGTCAGGCGGGGGCATACGAGCAGTACTTC.

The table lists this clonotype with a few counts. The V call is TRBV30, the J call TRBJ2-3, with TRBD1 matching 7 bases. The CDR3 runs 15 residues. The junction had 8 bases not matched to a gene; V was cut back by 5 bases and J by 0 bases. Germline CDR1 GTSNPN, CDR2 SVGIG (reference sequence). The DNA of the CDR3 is TGTGCCTGGGAAGGGACAGAAGCTAGCACAGATACGCAGTATTTT. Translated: CAWEGTEASTDTQYF.

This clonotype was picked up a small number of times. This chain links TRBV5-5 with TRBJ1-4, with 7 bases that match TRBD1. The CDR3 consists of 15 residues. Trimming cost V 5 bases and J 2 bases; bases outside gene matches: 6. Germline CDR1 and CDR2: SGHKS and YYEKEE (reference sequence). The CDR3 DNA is TGTGCCAGCAGTAAACCGGGACAGACTAATGAAAAACTGTTTTTT. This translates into CASSKPGQTNEKLFF.

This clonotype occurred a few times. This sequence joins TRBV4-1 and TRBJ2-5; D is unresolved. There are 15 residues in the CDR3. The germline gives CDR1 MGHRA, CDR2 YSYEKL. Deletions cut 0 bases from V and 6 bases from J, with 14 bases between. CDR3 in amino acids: CASSQDSLETKTQYF. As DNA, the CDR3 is TGCGCCAGCAGCCAAGATAGTCTGGAGACGAAGACCCAGTACTTC.

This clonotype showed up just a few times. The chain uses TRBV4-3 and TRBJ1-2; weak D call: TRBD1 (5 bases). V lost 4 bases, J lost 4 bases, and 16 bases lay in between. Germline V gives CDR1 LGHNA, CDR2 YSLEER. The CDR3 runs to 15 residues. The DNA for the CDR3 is TGCGCCAGCAGCCCCCGGGACCTCGACAGCTATGGCTACACCTTC. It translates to CASSPRDLDSYGYTF.

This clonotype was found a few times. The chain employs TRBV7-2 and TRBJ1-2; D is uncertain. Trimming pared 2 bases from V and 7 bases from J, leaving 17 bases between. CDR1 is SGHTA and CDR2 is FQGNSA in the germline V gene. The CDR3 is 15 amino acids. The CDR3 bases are TGTGCCAGCAGCTTACGGCAGGTGGCCGTGGGTGGCTACACCTTC. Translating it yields CASSLRQVAVGGYTF.

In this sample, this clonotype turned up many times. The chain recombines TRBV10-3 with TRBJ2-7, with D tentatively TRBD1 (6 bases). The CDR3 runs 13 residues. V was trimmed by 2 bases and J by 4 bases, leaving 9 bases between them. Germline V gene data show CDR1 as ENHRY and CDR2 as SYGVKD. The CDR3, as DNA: TGTGCCATCAGTGAGGGCCAGGGGTACGAGCAGTACGTC. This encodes CAISEGQGYEQYV.

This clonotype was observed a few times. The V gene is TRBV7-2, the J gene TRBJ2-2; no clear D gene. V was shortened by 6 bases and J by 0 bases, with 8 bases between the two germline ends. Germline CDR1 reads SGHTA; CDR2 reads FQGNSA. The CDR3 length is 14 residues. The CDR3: CASRVSANTGELFF. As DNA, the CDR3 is TGTGCCAGCAGGGTGTCGGCGAACACCGGGGAGCTGTTTTTT. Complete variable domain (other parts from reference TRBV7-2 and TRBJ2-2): GAGVSQSPSNKVTEKGKDVELRCDPISGHTALYWYRQSLGQGLEFLIYFQGNSAPDKSGLPSDRFSAERTGGSVSTLTIQRTQQEDSAVYLCASRVSANTGELFFGEGSRLTVL.